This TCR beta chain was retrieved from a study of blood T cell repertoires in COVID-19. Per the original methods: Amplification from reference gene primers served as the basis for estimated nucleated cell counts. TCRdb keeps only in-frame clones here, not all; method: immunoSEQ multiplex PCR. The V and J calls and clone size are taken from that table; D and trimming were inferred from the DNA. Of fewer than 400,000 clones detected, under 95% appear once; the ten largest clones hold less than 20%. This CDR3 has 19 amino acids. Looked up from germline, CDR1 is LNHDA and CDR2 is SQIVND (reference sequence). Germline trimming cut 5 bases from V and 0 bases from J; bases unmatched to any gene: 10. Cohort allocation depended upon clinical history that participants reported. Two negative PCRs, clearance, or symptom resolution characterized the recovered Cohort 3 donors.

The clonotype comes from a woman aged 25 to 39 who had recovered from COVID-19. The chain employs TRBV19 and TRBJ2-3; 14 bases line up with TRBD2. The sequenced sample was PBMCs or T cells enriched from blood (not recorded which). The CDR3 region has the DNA TGTGCCAGTAGTGGGACTAGCGGGAGCCTCCCTCCTAGCACAGATACGCAGTATTTT. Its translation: CASSGTSGSLPPSTDTQYF.